This entry describes one TCR beta chain. In its sample, this clonotype was seen a few times. The target of this receptor is not known. One base away there is no much larger clone; base qualities are not given. This entry is derived from a study of T cells after yellow fever vaccination (dated by TCRdb to the late 2010s). Looking at the study overall: The SMART-Seq v4 Ultra Low Input RNA kit was used to prepare libraries from fractions with low cell numbers. Two healthy male donors, one aged 18 to 30 and one aged 30 to 39 years, were included in the cohort. Blood was collected at multiple timepoints before and after primary and secondary immunization, and bulk PBMC replicates and cell subsets were isolated. To track T-cell clones before and after primary and booster YFV17D yellow fever vaccination, bulk TCR alpha and beta repertoires were sequenced longitudinally. The research as a whole found: The secondary T-cell response was weaker than the primary response but faster, peaking on day 5 instead of day 15. After the booster, most of the clones that had expanded following primary vaccination were detected again (roughly 96% of CD4 and 80% to 90% of CD8), which suggests that memory was broadly maintained. A small fraction of clonotypes showed up in both the CD4 and CD8 compartments, probably as a result of convergent recombination. Because the study included only a couple of donors, the extent to which the findings can be generalized is limited. Computational filtering was required because FACS-sorted repertoires could contain abundant contaminating clonotypes from the bulk population.

Interpreted using the paper, the treatment or condition label stands for: live attenuated yellow fever vaccine strain. Two biological replicates of bulk PBMCs were collected at each blood-draw timepoint. A standard Ficoll-Paque protocol was used to isolate PBMCs from peripheral blood. TriZol was used to extract RNA from bulk PBMCs, from CD4 and CD8 fractions, and from dextramer-positive and dextramer-negative fractions. TCR cDNA was synthesized by 5'RACE template switching, through which a universal primer site and unique molecular identifiers were introduced. Priming of cDNA synthesis was performed from both the TCR alpha and TCR beta constant segments. Library amplification involved two PCR steps, and the second step added sample barcodes and sequencing adapters. Libraries were sequenced on Illumina HiSeq 2500 (2x100 bp) or NovaSeq (2x150 bp). Per the authors' processing: Reads were demultiplexed and collapsed into UMI consensus sequences with MIGEC, and V(D)J alignment was performed with MiXCR. Vaccine-responding clonotypes were identified with edgeR using replicate PBMC samples, with FDR below 0.01 and a log2 fold change above 5 up to day 15 being required. Bulk clonotypes were assigned CD4 or CD8 identity according to which sequenced CD4 or CD8 repertoire held them at higher abundance. Clones were called with MiXCR by TCRdb after fastp trimmed the public reads at Q25, and only in-frame beta chains were retained. Rows with one shared CDR3 protein collapse into an entry with the most common genes and DNA. The V and J calls were not made by the authors but by TCRdb's processing. The sample table contains 500,000 to 550,000 distinct CDR3 sequences; only one count was recorded for 21% of them. The leading ten clones occupy about 16% of the sample.

The CDR1 and CDR2 encoded by the germline V gene are LGHNA and YSLEER. The junction shows trimming of 0 bases on V and 0 bases on J, plus 12 bases between the germline ends. The CDR3 holds 17 amino acids from the cysteine to the phenylalanine. The retained sequence is limited to the CDR3, 51 bases, with the frame set at the first base. The clonotype originates from a young man who received the YFV17D yellow fever vaccine. Material: PBMCs, obtained approximately 20 days after the first yellow fever vaccination. This chain joins TRBV4-3 to TRBJ2-1; possibly the D gene is TRBD1, per 6 matching bases. The CDR3 sequence is CASSQDPTRGSYNEQFF. The bases read TGCGCCAGCAGCCAAGATCCGACCAGGGGCTCCTACAATGAGCAGTTCTTC.